This TCR beta chain stems from a study of blood T cell repertoires in COVID-19. At the level of the study: In each case, the material was cDNA or gDNA derived from T cells, B-cell-depleted T cells, or PBMCs.

Enrolled during active infection, Seattle patients were then followed longitudinally. Sequenced by immunoSEQ multiplex PCR; TCRdb stores in-frame clones only, minus some. The table lists fewer than 200,000 clones, 79% of them singletons. The sequenced sample consisted of peripheral blood. This sequence was found in a woman aged 60-75 years with COVID-19, enrolled during active disease.

The CDR3 here is CASSYSASPGTEAFF. CDR3 nucleotide sequence: TGTGCCAGCAGTTACTCGGCTAGCCCGGGGACTGAAGCTTTCTTT. V and J are TRBV6-5 and TRBJ1-1; D remains unclear. Per germline, CDR1 MNHEY and CDR2 SVGAGI. CDR3 length equals 15 residues. The V and J ends lost 0 bases and 5 bases respectively, with 13 bases between them.